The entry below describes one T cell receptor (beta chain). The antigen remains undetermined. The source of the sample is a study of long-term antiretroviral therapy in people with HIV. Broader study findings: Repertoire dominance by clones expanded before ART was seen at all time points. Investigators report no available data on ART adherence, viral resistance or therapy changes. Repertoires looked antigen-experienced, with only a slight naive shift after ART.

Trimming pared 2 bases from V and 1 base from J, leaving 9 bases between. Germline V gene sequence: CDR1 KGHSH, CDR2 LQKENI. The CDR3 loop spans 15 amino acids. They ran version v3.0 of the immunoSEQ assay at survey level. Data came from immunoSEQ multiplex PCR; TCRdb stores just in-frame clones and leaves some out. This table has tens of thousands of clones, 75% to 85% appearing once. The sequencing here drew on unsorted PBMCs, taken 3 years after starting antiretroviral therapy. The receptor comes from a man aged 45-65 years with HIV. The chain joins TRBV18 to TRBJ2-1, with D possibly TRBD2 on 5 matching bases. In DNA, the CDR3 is TGTGCCAGCTCACCAGTGGCGGGTTCCTACAATGAGCAGTTCTTC. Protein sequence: CASSPVAGSYNEQFF.